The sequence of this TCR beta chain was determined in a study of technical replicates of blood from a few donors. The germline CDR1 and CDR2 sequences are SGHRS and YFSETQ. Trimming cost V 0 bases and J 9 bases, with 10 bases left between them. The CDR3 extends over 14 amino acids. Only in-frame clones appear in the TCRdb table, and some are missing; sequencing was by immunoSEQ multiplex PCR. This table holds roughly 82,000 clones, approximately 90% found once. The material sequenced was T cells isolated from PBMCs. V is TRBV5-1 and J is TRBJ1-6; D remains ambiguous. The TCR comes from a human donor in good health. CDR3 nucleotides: TGCGCCAGCAGCTTGGGCGACAAAGGTTCACCCCTCCACTTT. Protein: CASSLGDKGSPLHF.